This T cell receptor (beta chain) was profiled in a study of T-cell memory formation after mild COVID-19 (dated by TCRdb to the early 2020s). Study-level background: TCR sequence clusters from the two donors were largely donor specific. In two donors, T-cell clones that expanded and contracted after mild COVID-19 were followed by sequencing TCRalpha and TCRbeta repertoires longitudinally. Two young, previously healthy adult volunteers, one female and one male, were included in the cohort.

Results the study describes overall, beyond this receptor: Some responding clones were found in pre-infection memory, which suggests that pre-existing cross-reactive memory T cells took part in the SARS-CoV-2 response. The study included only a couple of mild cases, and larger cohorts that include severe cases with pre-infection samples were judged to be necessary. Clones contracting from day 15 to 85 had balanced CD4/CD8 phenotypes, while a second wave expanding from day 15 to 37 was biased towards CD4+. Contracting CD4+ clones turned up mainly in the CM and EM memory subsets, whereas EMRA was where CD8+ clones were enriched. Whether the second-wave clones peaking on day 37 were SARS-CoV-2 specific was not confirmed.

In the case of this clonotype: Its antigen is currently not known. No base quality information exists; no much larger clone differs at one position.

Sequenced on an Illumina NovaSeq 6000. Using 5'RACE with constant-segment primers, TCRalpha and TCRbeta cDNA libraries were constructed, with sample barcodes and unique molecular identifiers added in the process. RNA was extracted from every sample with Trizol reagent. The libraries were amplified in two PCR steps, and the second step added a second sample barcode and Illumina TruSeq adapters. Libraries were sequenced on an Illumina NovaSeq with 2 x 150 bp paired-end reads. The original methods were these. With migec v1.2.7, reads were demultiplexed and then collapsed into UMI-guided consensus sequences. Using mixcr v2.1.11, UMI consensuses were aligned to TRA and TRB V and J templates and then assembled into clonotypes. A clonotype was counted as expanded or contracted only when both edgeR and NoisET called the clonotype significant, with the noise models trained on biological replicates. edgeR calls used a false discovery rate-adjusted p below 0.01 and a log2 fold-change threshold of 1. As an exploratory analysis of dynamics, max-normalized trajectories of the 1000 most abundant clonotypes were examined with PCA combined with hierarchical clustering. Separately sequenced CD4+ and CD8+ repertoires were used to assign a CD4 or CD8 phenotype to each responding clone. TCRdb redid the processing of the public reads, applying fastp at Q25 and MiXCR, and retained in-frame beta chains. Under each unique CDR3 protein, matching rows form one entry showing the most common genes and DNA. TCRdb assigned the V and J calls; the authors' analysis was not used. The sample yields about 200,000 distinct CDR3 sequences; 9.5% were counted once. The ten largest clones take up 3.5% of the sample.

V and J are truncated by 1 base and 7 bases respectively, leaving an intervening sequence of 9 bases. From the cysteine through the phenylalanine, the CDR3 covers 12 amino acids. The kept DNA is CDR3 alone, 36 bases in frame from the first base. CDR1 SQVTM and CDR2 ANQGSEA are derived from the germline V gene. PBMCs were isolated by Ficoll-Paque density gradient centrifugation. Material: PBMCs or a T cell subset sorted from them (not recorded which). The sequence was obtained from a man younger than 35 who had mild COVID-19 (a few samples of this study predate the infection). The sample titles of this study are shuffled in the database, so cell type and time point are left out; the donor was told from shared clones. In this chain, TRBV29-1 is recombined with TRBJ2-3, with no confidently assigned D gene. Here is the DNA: TGCAGCGTTGAAGTCACGACTTATACGCAGTATTTT. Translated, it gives CSVEVTTYTQYF.